This TCR beta chain was identified in a study of blood T cell repertoires in COVID-19. Method: immunoSEQ multiplex PCR; TCRdb's copy keeps in-frame clones and lacks some. The sample holds under 150,000 clones, 70% to 90% seen once. This clonotype was sampled from a man between 35 and 55 years old with acute or convalescent COVID-19. The source material was peripheral blood.

The CDR3 DNA is TGTGCCAGCAGCAGGATAAGCACAGATACGCAGTATTTT. It translates to CASSRISTDTQYF. The V gene is TRBV6-4, the J gene TRBJ2-3; D gene uncertain. The V gene lost 6 bases and the J gene lost 0 bases, with 7 bases spanning the gap. The CDR3 has 13 residues. The germline V gene has CDR1 MRHNA and CDR2 SNTAGT.